A single sample gave rise to the 21 T cell receptor beta chains below, sequenced in a study of blood T cell repertoires in COVID-19. Generated by immunoSEQ multiplex PCR, the TCRdb table keeps only in-frame clones and is missing some. Among 130,000 to 150,000 clones listed, about 84% were seen once. The material sequenced was peripheral blood. The receptors derive from a human donor in a cohort sampled during active COVID-19.

The rearrangement uses TRBV10-3 and TRBJ1-2, with TRBD1 identical over 7 bases. The germline V gene encodes CDR1 ENHRY and CDR2 SYGVKD. The CDR3 has 14 residues. V shed 2 bases, J shed 7 bases, and the junction held 7 bases outside the gene matches. The DNA of the CDR3 is TGTGCCATCAGTGAGCGGAGGGGGCCGGGTGGCTACACCTTC. Translation: CAISERRGPGGYTF.

The chain recombines TRBV28 with TRBJ1-3; no clear D. V was trimmed by 5 bases and J by 6 bases, leaving 8 bases between them. The CDR3 totals 12 residues. In germline, CDR1 is MDHEN, CDR2 SYDVKM. The CDR3 nucleotides read TGTGCCAGCAGTCCCCACATAAACACCATATATTTT. Translating gives CASSPHINTIYF.

This chain joins TRBV5-4 and TRBJ2-7, with 8 bases identical to TRBD2. This CDR3 is built from 15 residues. The V segment lost 5 bases and the J segment 2 bases; nucleotides outside the gene matches: 9. Germline CDR1 reads SGHNT; CDR2 reads YYREEE (reference sequence). The CDR3 region is CASSSTGRVTYEQYF. The CDR3 bases are TGTGCCAGCAGTTCCACCGGGAGGGTGACCTACGAGCAGTACTTC.

This chain uses TRBV28 with TRBJ1-2, with 7 bases that match TRBD1. Trimming removed 6 bases from V and 1 base from J; junction bases left unmatched: 8. The CDR3 sequence is 15 residues long. CDR1 and CDR2 from the germline V gene are MDHEN and SYDVKM. The CDR3 nucleotides are TGTGCCAGCAGCCAGGGGGGCGCTCTTAACTATGGCTACACCTTC. This translates into CASSQGGALNYGYTF.

V and J are TRBV29-1 and TRBJ1-4, with D uncertain. Germline lookup yields CDR1 SQVTM and CDR2 ANQGSEA. The CDR3 sequence is 11 residues long. V was pared by 4 bases and J by 7 bases, with 7 bases between. The CDR3 DNA reads as TGCAGCGTTGTTTACGGTGAAAAACTGTTTTTT. Its translation: CSVVYGEKLFF. The variable domain in full, completed from reference TRBV29-1 and TRBJ1-4, reads SAVISQKPSRDICQRGTSLTIQCQVDSQVTMMFWYRQQPGQSLTLIATANQGSEATYESGFVIDKFPISRPNLTFSTLTVSNMSPEDSSIYLCSVVYGEKLFFGSGTQLSVL.

The chain carries TRBV19 and TRBJ2-5, with TRBD1 as a possible D gene (6 bases). The CDR3 is 14 amino acids. Germline V gene lookup returns CDR1 LNHDA and CDR2 SQIVND (reference sequence). The V end was cut by 6 bases, the J end by 3 bases, with 14 bases between. CDR3: CASRRGQIEETQYF. CDR3 coding DNA: TGTGCCAGTAGGCGAGGACAGATTGAAGAGACCCAGTACTTC.

This chain joins TRBV6-4 and TRBJ1-1; a weak D match, TRBD1 (5 bases). Trimming removed 3 bases from V and 3 bases from J, with 8 bases in between. CDR1 MRHNA and CDR2 SNTAGT come from the germline V gene. This CDR3 is 13 amino acids long. CDR3 sequence (DNA): TGTGCCAGCAGTGAAGGGGCCTACACTGAAGCTTTCTTT. Amino acids: CASSEGAYTEAFF.

The chain carries TRBV7-2 and TRBJ1-3, with TRBD1 matching over 9 bases. CDR1 is SGHTA, CDR2 FQGNSA, per germline. J was trimmed by 3 bases and V by 4 bases; bases with no gene match: 4. The CDR3 is 15 residues long. The DNA of the CDR3 is TGTGCCAGCAGCTATCGACAGGGGGGTGGAAACACCATATATTTT. Translating it yields CASSYRQGGGNTIYF.

The gene calls are TRBV7-2 and TRBJ1-1; maybe TRBD1 (6 bases). V was pared by 1 base and J by 1 base, with 7 bases between. This CDR3 has 14 residues. Germline V gene sequence: CDR1 SGHTA, CDR2 FQGNSA. The CDR3 DNA follows: TGTGCCAGCAGCTTAGTGGACAGGAACACTGAAGCTTTCTTT. Translation: CASSLVDRNTEAFF.

The genes are TRBV18 and TRBJ2-5, with 7 bases matching TRBD2. Per germline, CDR1 KGHSH and CDR2 LQKENI. V was pared by 5 bases and J by 0 bases, with 9 bases of the junction left unmatched. The CDR3 is made up of 16 amino acids. CDR3 in amino acids: CASSTVGGTYQETQYF. The CDR3 region has the DNA TGTGCCAGCTCAACCGTGGGGGGGACTTACCAAGAGACCCAGTACTTC.

The chain has TRBV11-2 and TRBJ1-1; tentative D call: TRBD1 (5 bases). The CDR3 loop spans 15 amino acids. Germline V lookup: CDR1 SGHAT, CDR2 FQNNGV. V was trimmed by 5 bases and J by 6 bases, leaving 19 bases between them. The CDR3 nucleotides are TGTGCCAGCAGCGCCAGGGAGGGTTTTAGGGCTGAAGCTTTCTTT. Its translation: CASSAREGFRAEAFF.

V gene TRBV19 combines with J gene TRBJ1-5; perhaps TRBD1 as D (5 bases). The CDR3 spans 14 residues. The germline CDR1 and CDR2 sequences are LNHDA and SQIVND (reference sequence). Trimming shortened V by 7 bases and J by 3 bases, and 13 bases separated the two germline ends. The CDR3 coding sequence is TGTGCCAGTAAAACGGCAGGGCACAATCAGCCCCAGCATTTT. This gives the protein CASKTAGHNQPQHF.

This clone was observed a few times. This rearrangement joins TRBV5-4 to TRBJ2-7; 8 bases are a match to TRBD1. J gave up 3 bases and V 3 bases, and 8 bases lay outside the gene matches. The CDR3 is 15 amino acids. CDR1 and CDR2 from the germline V gene are SGHNT and YYREEE (reference sequence). The CDR3 nucleotides read TGTGCCAGCAGCTCGGGACAGGCGAACCGCTACGAGCAGTACTTC. Translating gives CASSSGQANRYEQYF.

CDR3 sequence (DNA): TGTGCCAGTAGTAAGGGAGGCGAGCAGTTCTTC. It yields the protein CASSKGGEQFF. The chain couples TRBV19 to TRBJ2-1; D possibly corresponds to TRBD2 (6 bases). Germline assignment: CDR1 LNHDA and CDR2 SQIVND (reference sequence). The ends were cut back, 4 bases at V and 10 bases at J, with 8 bases in the middle. The CDR3 has 11 amino acids.

This clone appeared a single time. The J gene is TRBJ1-5, the V gene TRBV6-1; D unresolved. The germline V gene encodes CDR1 MNHNS and CDR2 SASEGT. Trimming stripped 0 bases from V and 4 bases from J, with 4 bases between. The CDR3 runs to 13 residues. The CDR3 region is CASSEARNQPQHF. In DNA, the CDR3 is TGTGCCAGCAGTGAAGCCCGGAATCAGCCCCAGCATTTT.

The chain carries TRBV19 and TRBJ1-2; tentatively, D is TRBD1 (5 bases). The V end lost 7 bases, the J end lost 6 bases, and 15 bases lay between the germline ends. This CDR3 has 13 residues. Germline V CDR1 and CDR2: LNHDA, SQIVND (reference sequence). CDR3 nucleotides: TGTGCCAGTACTCAGGGAGGGCCGGATGGCTACACCTTC. It encodes CASTQGGPDGYTF.

The J gene is TRBJ2-5, the V gene TRBV27, with D possibly TRBD2 on 6 matching bases. V shed 2 bases and J shed 2 bases, with 9 bases lying between them. CDR3 length: 14 amino acids. Looked up from germline, CDR1 is MNHEY and CDR2 is SMNVEV (reference sequence). The CDR3 region is CASSLGAGQETQYF. CDR3 in DNA: TGTGCCAGCAGTTTAGGTGCGGGGCAAGAGACCCAGTACTTC.

The J gene is TRBJ2-3, the V gene TRBV6-4; no clear D. The CDR3 runs 13 residues. Germline assignment: CDR1 MRHNA and CDR2 SNTAGT. V was cut by 8 bases and J by 0 bases, with 9 bases left in between. DNA for the CDR3: TGTGCCAGCTCTGCTATGAGCACAGATACGCAGTATTTT. This gives the protein CASSAMSTDTQYF.

The chain couples TRBV3-1 (or the pseudogene TRBV3-2) to TRBJ2-5; D might be TRBD2 (5 bases). The CDR3 runs to 14 residues. V gave up 2 bases and J gave up 5 bases, with 12 bases separating them. CDR1 and CDR2 from the germline V gene are LGHDT and YNNKEL (reference sequence). The CDR3 sequence: CASSQNYGVETQYF. The CDR3 DNA is TGTGCCAGCAGCCAAAACTACGGGGTGGAGACCCAGTACTTC.

With regard to this clone: The same CDR3 arises from other DNA sequences in this sample as well. The chain recombines TRBV5-1 with TRBJ2-3, with D possibly TRBD2 on 6 matching bases. V was pared by 4 bases and J by 0 bases, with 9 bases between. Germline CDR1 is SGHRS and CDR2 is YFSETQ. This CDR3 has 14 amino acids. DNA of the CDR3: TGCGCCAGCAGCAGGGACTCTAGCACAGATACGCAGTATTTT. This codes for CASSRDSSTDTQYF.

The gene calls are TRBV29-1 and TRBJ2-5; 8 bases match TRBD2. V was clipped by 8 bases and J by 1 base; unmatched bases: 12. From germline, CDR1 is SQVTM and CDR2 ANQGSEA. CDR3 size: 15 residues. CDR3 nucleotide sequence: TGCAGCTCCATCCGGGGGGGCTACCCCCAAGAGACCCAGTACTTC. Amino acid sequence: CSSIRGGYPQETQYF.